The rows below give T cell receptor beta chains drawn from one sample of a study of cytomegalovirus exposure and HLA in healthy donors. TCRdb's table, derived via immunoSEQ multiplex PCR, lists solely in-frame clones and lacks some. Of about 120,000 clones listed, over 75% are singletons. The sample consisted of PBMCs. Every receptor here comes from a man aged 40-49 years in good health and CMV-seronegative. Each CDR3 is given with its conserved first and last residue. Fields, in order: J gene, clone size, V gene, D gene, CDR3 DNA, CDR3 protein. The D gene is left open where the match is weak. Clone size, where shown, is once, few, many, or a class for clones that have expanded.

j_gene: TRBJ1-2
abundance: once
v_gene: TRBV10-3
d_gene: NA
CDR3nt: TGTGCCATCAGTGAATATCGGGGGAGAGGGGGCTACACCTTC
CDR3aa: CAISEYRGRGGYTF

j_gene: TRBJ1-1
abundance: NA
v_gene: TRBV28
d_gene: TRBD1
CDR3nt: TGTGCCAGCAGTCTTCAGGGGGTAGAAGCTTTCTTT
CDR3aa: CASSLQGVEAFF

j_gene: TRBJ1-1
abundance: NA
v_gene: TRBV7-3
d_gene: TRBD1
CDR3nt: TGTGCCAGCAGCCCCCGACCACCGGGACAGACCACTGAAGCTTTCTTT
CDR3aa: CASSPRPPGQTTEAFF

j_gene: TRBJ2-7
abundance: once
v_gene: TRBV14
d_gene: NA
CDR3nt: TGTGCCAGCAGCCAGGGAACAGGGACGAGGGAGCAGTACTTC
CDR3aa: CASSQGTGTREQYF

j_gene: TRBJ2-2
abundance: NA
v_gene: TRBV10-1
d_gene: NA
CDR3nt: TGCGCCAGCAGTGATATCCAAACCCGCGGATCCGGGGAGCTGTTTTTT
CDR3aa: CASSDIQTRGSGELFF

j_gene: TRBJ1-2
abundance: few
v_gene: TRBV6-5
d_gene: TRBD1
CDR3nt: TGTGCCAGCAGTACCACGACGACAGGGTTCTATGGCTACACCTTC
CDR3aa: CASSTTTTGFYGYTF

j_gene: TRBJ2-7
abundance: NA
v_gene: TRBV5-1
d_gene: TRBD1
CDR3nt: TGCGCCAGCAGCTTGGCCCCGGGACAGGGATTAAGCGAGCAGTACTTC
CDR3aa: CASSLAPGQGLSEQYF

j_gene: TRBJ2-2
abundance: NA
v_gene: TRBV9
d_gene: NA
CDR3nt: TGTGCCAGCAGCGTAGCGGGAGACACCGGGGAGCTGTTTTTT
CDR3aa: CASSVAGDTGELFF

j_gene: TRBJ2-4
abundance: NA
v_gene: TRBV5-4
d_gene: NA
CDR3nt: TGTGCCAGCAGCCCGGAGTTGGGCGGGGATTTGAAAAACATTCAGTACTTC
CDR3aa: CASSPELGGDLKNIQYF

j_gene: TRBJ1-2
abundance: few
v_gene: TRBV27
d_gene: NA
CDR3nt: TGTGCCAGCAGTTTATACGGGGGGGTGGACTATGGCTACACCTTC
CDR3aa: CASSLYGGVDYGYTF

j_gene: TRBJ2-3
abundance: NA
v_gene: TRBV5-6
d_gene: TRBD2
CDR3nt: TGTGCCAGCAGCGGACTAGCGGGCACAGATACGCAGTATTTT
CDR3aa: CASSGLAGTDTQYF

j_gene: TRBJ2-7
abundance: NA
v_gene: TRBV28
d_gene: TRBD1
CDR3nt: TGTGCCATCGAAGCCGGGACAGCGAAAATCTACGAGCAGTACTTC
CDR3aa: CAIEAGTAKIYEQYF

j_gene: TRBJ1-1
abundance: NA
v_gene: TRBV29-1
d_gene: NA
CDR3nt: TGCAGCGTTCCGGGGACAAGGCTCACTGAAGCTTTCTTT
CDR3aa: CSVPGTRLTEAFF

j_gene: TRBJ2-7
abundance: once
v_gene: TRBV4-1
d_gene: NA
CDR3nt: TGCGCCAGCAGTGTGTGGGGAGGCTCCTACGAGCAGTACTTC
CDR3aa: CASSVWGGSYEQYF

j_gene: TRBJ1-5
abundance: NA
v_gene: TRBV28
d_gene: TRBD1
CDR3nt: TGTGCCAGCAGTCCCACACAGGGGGCGGGCAATCAGCCCCAGCATTTT
CDR3aa: CASSPTQGAGNQPQHF

j_gene: TRBJ2-7
abundance: NA
v_gene: TRBV2
d_gene: NA
CDR3nt: TGTGCCAGCAGATCGGGGACCTACGAGCAGTACTTC
CDR3aa: CASRSGTYEQYF

j_gene: TRBJ2-1
abundance: few
v_gene: TRBV5-1
d_gene: TRBD2
CDR3nt: TGCGCCAGCAGCTTGGCCACCTTAGCGGGGGGTTCCTACAATGAGCAGTTCTTC
CDR3aa: CASSLATLAGGSYNEQFF

j_gene: TRBJ1-2
abundance: once
v_gene: TRBV4-3
d_gene: NA
CDR3nt: TGCGCCAGCAGCCAAGATCGGGGAGCCAGCGGCTACACCTTC
CDR3aa: CASSQDRGASGYTF

j_gene: TRBJ1-1
abundance: NA
v_gene: TRBV5-1
d_gene: NA
CDR3nt: TGCGCCAGCAGCGCAAGAGTCCAGAACACTGAAGCTTTCTTT
CDR3aa: CASSARVQNTEAFF

j_gene: TRBJ2-1
abundance: NA
v_gene: TRBV15
d_gene: TRBD2
CDR3nt: TGTGCCACCAGCAGCGGGACTAGCGGGAGTCTAAATGAGCAGTTCTTC
CDR3aa: CATSSGTSGSLNEQFF

j_gene: TRBJ1-5
abundance: NA
v_gene: TRBV28
d_gene: TRBD1
CDR3nt: TGTGCCAGCAACAGGGGGGGCCAGCCCCAGCATTTT
CDR3aa: CASNRGGQPQHF

j_gene: TRBJ1-2
abundance: few
v_gene: TRBV30
d_gene: TRBD1
CDR3nt: TGTGCCTGGAGGGCGGGACAGGCGCTCTATGGCTACACCTTC
CDR3aa: CAWRAGQALYGYTF

j_gene: TRBJ2-7
abundance: NA
v_gene: TRBV6-1
d_gene: TRBD2
CDR3nt: TGTGCCAGCAGTGAAGGTCTAGCGGGATTATACGAGCAGTACTTC
CDR3aa: CASSEGLAGLYEQYF

j_gene: TRBJ1-4
abundance: NA
v_gene: TRBV27
d_gene: NA
CDR3nt: TGTGCCAGCAGCTCTAGACCGGCAACTAATGAAAAACTGTTTTTT
CDR3aa: CASSSRPATNEKLFF

j_gene: TRBJ2-7
abundance: NA
v_gene: TRBV9
d_gene: TRBD1
CDR3nt: TGTGCCAGCAGCGTAGAGGGACAGGGGGTTCGCGAGCAGTACTTC
CDR3aa: CASSVEGQGVREQYF

j_gene: TRBJ2-6
abundance: NA
v_gene: TRBV28
d_gene: NA
CDR3nt: TGTGCCAGCATGGGTGTCTACTCTGGGGCCAACGGCCTGACTTTC
CDR3aa: CASMGVYSGANGLTF

j_gene: TRBJ2-3
abundance: NA
v_gene: TRBV11-1
d_gene: NA
CDR3nt: TGTGCCAGCAGCTTAGCGACACCTAGCACAGATACGCAGTATTTT
CDR3aa: CASSLATPSTDTQYF

j_gene: TRBJ1-4
abundance: NA
v_gene: TRBV5-1
d_gene: NA
CDR3nt: TGCGCCAGCAGCTTGGGTCCCGGAGTTAATGAAAAACTGTTTTTT
CDR3aa: CASSLGPGVNEKLFF

j_gene: TRBJ1-2
abundance: NA
v_gene: TRBV5-4
d_gene: TRBD1
CDR3nt: TGTGCCAGCAGCATCGGGACAGGGGGGAATAACTATGGCTACACCTTC
CDR3aa: CASSIGTGGNNYGYTF

j_gene: TRBJ2-5
abundance: NA
v_gene: TRBV5-1
d_gene: NA
CDR3nt: TGCGCCAGCAGCCAAAGATTCCAGGGTAAGGTGGAGACCCAGTACTTC
CDR3aa: CASSQRFQGKVETQYF

j_gene: TRBJ1-1
abundance: NA
v_gene: TRBV7-9
d_gene: NA
CDR3nt: TGTGCCAGCAGAACAACAAGGGAGGACACTGAAGCTTTCTTT
CDR3aa: CASRTTREDTEAFF

j_gene: TRBJ2-7
abundance: once
v_gene: TRBV21-1
d_gene: NA
CDR3nt: TGTGCCAGCGTCTGGGCGCGGGTCCCCTCCTACGAGCAGTACTTC
CDR3aa: CASVWARVPSYEQYF

j_gene: TRBJ2-3
abundance: NA
v_gene: TRBV2
d_gene: NA
CDR3nt: TGTGCCAGCAGTGACGCGGGCACAGATACGCAGTATTTT
CDR3aa: CASSDAGTDTQYF

j_gene: TRBJ2-5
abundance: few
v_gene: TRBV28
d_gene: NA
CDR3nt: TGTGCCAGTGATAGTGCGGGGACGAACCAAGAGACCCAGTACTTC
CDR3aa: CASDSAGTNQETQYF

j_gene: TRBJ2-5
abundance: NA
v_gene: TRBV19
d_gene: NA
CDR3nt: TGTGCCAGCCGAGGCCCTTTTAGGCAAGAGACCCAGTACTTC
CDR3aa: CASRGPFRQETQYF

j_gene: TRBJ2-5
abundance: NA
v_gene: TRBV7-2
d_gene: TRBD2
CDR3nt: TGTGCCAGCAGCCCAGCGGGGGGGCAGGAGACCCAGTACTTC
CDR3aa: CASSPAGGQETQYF

j_gene: TRBJ2-3
abundance: NA
v_gene: TRBV7-9
d_gene: NA
CDR3nt: TGTGCCAGCAGCTTAGGCGGGACTAGCACAGATACGCAGTATTTT
CDR3aa: CASSLGGTSTDTQYF

j_gene: TRBJ2-7
abundance: few
v_gene: TRBV7-9
d_gene: TRBD1
CDR3nt: TGTGCCAGCAGCTTGTCCAGGGGGCTCGACGAGCAGTACTTC
CDR3aa: CASSLSRGLDEQYF

j_gene: TRBJ1-1
abundance: NA
v_gene: TRBV18
d_gene: NA
CDR3nt: TGTGCCAGCTCACCACAACAGAACACTGAAGCTTTCTTT
CDR3aa: CASSPQQNTEAFF

j_gene: TRBJ1-6
abundance: NA
v_gene: TRBV30
d_gene: NA
CDR3nt: TGTGCCTGGAGTGAGGGGTTTTCAGGGTCACCCCTCCACTTT
CDR3aa: CAWSEGFSGSPLHF

j_gene: TRBJ1-2
abundance: few
v_gene: TRBV28
d_gene: NA
CDR3nt: TGTGCCAGCAGCTTCCAGGGCTATGGCTACACCTTC
CDR3aa: CASSFQGYGYTF

j_gene: TRBJ1-1
abundance: NA
v_gene: TRBV7-2
d_gene: NA
CDR3nt: TGTGCCAGCAGCTTTAAGGAGGTTTTCGGAGACACTGAAGCTTTCTTT
CDR3aa: CASSFKEVFGDTEAFF

j_gene: TRBJ2-5
abundance: NA
v_gene: TRBV7-2
d_gene: TRBD1
CDR3nt: TGTGCCAGCAGCCCAGACAGGGGGAGTTGGCAAGAGACCCAGTACTTC
CDR3aa: CASSPDRGSWQETQYF

j_gene: TRBJ2-1
abundance: NA
v_gene: TRBV19
d_gene: TRBD2
CDR3nt: TGTGCCAGTAGTTCCCGGCGGGGGATCTCCTACAATGAGCAGTTCTTC
CDR3aa: CASSSRRGISYNEQFF

j_gene: TRBJ2-1
abundance: NA
v_gene: TRBV9
d_gene: NA
CDR3nt: TGTGCCAGCAGCGGGAACGGGAACTACAATGAGCAGTTCTTC
CDR3aa: CASSGNGNYNEQFF

j_gene: TRBJ1-2
abundance: NA
v_gene: TRBV18
d_gene: TRBD1
CDR3nt: TGTGCCAGCGAGGACAGGGGGCTTGTCTATGGCTACACCTTC
CDR3aa: CASEDRGLVYGYTF

j_gene: TRBJ2-2
abundance: few
v_gene: TRBV15
d_gene: TRBD2
CDR3nt: TGTGCCACCAGCAGAGATCAACTAGCGGGAGCCGGGGAGCTGTTTTTT
CDR3aa: CATSRDQLAGAGELFF

j_gene: TRBJ2-2
abundance: NA
v_gene: TRBV7-2
d_gene: NA
CDR3nt: TGTGCCAGCAGCTTAGTTTCCCCTGGGGAGCTGTTTTTT
CDR3aa: CASSLVSPGELFF

j_gene: TRBJ1-5
abundance: once
v_gene: TRBV2
d_gene: NA
CDR3nt: TGTGCCAGCAGGGATTGGCAGGGGAACCCTAGCAATCAGCCCCAGCATTTT
CDR3aa: CASRDWQGNPSNQPQHF

j_gene: TRBJ2-7
abundance: NA
v_gene: TRBV7-9
d_gene: NA
CDR3nt: TGTGCCAGCAGCTCCCTCCCCGCGGGTGACTACGAGCAGTACTTC
CDR3aa: CASSSLPAGDYEQYF

j_gene: TRBJ2-3
abundance: few
v_gene: TRBV7-2
d_gene: TRBD2
CDR3nt: TGTGCCAGCAGCTTAGCGGCACTAGCGGGAGTAGATACGCAGTATTTT
CDR3aa: CASSLAALAGVDTQYF

j_gene: TRBJ2-2
abundance: NA
v_gene: TRBV5-5
d_gene: TRBD1
CDR3nt: TGTGCCAGCAGCGCCTCAGGGGGCGCGGGCACCGGGGAGCTGTTTTTT
CDR3aa: CASSASGGAGTGELFF

j_gene: TRBJ2-3
abundance: few
v_gene: TRBV5-6
d_gene: TRBD1
CDR3nt: TGTGCCAGCAGCCTCCGGACAGGGGGCGCAGATACGCAGTATTTT
CDR3aa: CASSLRTGGADTQYF

j_gene: TRBJ2-1
abundance: NA
v_gene: TRBV6-1
d_gene: TRBD2
CDR3nt: TGTGCCAGCAGGCGTACTAGCGGGGGAGGCGATGAGCAGTTCTTC
CDR3aa: CASRRTSGGGDEQFF

j_gene: TRBJ2-1
abundance: once
v_gene: TRBV7-9
d_gene: NA
CDR3nt: TGTGCCAGCAGCTTATCCGGTCCCAATGAGCAGTTCTTC
CDR3aa: CASSLSGPNEQFF

j_gene: TRBJ1-3
abundance: NA
v_gene: TRBV6-5
d_gene: NA
CDR3nt: TGTGCCAGCAGTAAGAGGGCCCTCTCTGGAAACACCATATATTTT
CDR3aa: CASSKRALSGNTIYF

j_gene: TRBJ2-7
abundance: NA
v_gene: TRBV30
d_gene: TRBD1
CDR3nt: TGTGCCTGGAGCTCCGTTGACAGGGGGGGCTACGAGCAGTACTTC
CDR3aa: CAWSSVDRGGYEQYF